This entry lists 2 T cell receptor beta chains sequenced from one sample in a study of beta chain features in type 1 diabetes. The investigators reverse transcribed all of the isolated RNA, so they sequenced expressed TCRB transcripts. Repertoires were generated with immunoSEQ multiplex PCR, while TCRdb's copy carries only in-frame clones and drops some. The repertoire holds almost 350,000 clones, 8% seen once, with 0.44% in the top ten. What was sequenced was central memory CD4+ T cells from blood. The source is a woman between 18 and 30 years old in good health.

This clone appeared a few times. The chain employs TRBV4-2 and TRBJ2-3; D is ambiguous. The V end lost 0 bases, the J end lost 5 bases, and 9 bases lay between the germline ends. The CDR3 length is 14 residues. The germline V gene has CDR1 LGHNA and CDR2 YNFKEQ. CDR3 nucleotides: TGTGCCAGCAGCCAAGAACAGAGAGGAGATACGCAGTATTTT. The encoded protein is CASSQEQRGDTQYF.

The genes are TRBV7-2 and TRBJ2-1; D is unclear. The CDR3 totals 14 residues. The germline V gene has CDR1 SGHTA and CDR2 FQGNSA. The V gene lost 2 bases and the J gene lost 8 bases, with 13 bases spanning the gap. For the CDR3, the DNA is TGTGCCAGCAGCTTAAGTATGATCGGCGATGAGCAGTTCTTC. This sequence encodes CASSLSMIGDEQFF.